This is a list of T cell receptor beta chains from one sample in a study of blood T cell repertoires in COVID-19. Clones were read by immunoSEQ multiplex PCR, and TCRdb kept only the in-frame ones, dropping some. The sample records approximately 120,000 clones, 80% to 90% being singletons. The sequencing sample was made of peripheral blood. All receptors come from a human donor in a cohort sampled during active COVID-19. The CDR3 runs from the conserved cysteine through the conserved F or W. Each record gives: D gene, clone size, V gene, J gene, CDR3 DNA, CDR3 protein. The D gene is left open where the match is weak. Where a row states a size, it is once, few, many or the class of an expanded clone; other rows omit it.

NA	NA	TRBV30	TRBJ1-2	TGTGCCTGGAGTGTAACAAACTATGGCTACACCTTC	CAWSVTNYGYTF
TRBD1	NA	TRBV6-5	TRBJ1-6	TGTGCCAGCAGTTCGGGACAGGGGGGGAATTCACCCCTCCACTTT	CASSSGQGGNSPLHF
NA	NA	TRBV30	TRBJ1-1	TGTGCCTGGAGTGGGGGCACAGGGCCCAGGACTGAAGCTTTCTTT	CAWSGGTGPRTEAFF
TRBD1	NA	TRBV28	TRBJ1-1	TGTGCCAGCAGTGAACAGGGGGCGAACACTGAAGCTTTCTTT	CASSEQGANTEAFF
TRBD2	NA	TRBV20-1	TRBJ2-7	TGCAGTGCTAGTAGGGAGGGCGAGCAGTACTTC	CSASREGEQYF
NA	once	TRBV24-1	TRBJ2-1	TGTGCCACCAGTGATTTATTGTCCAGGGGGGATGAGCAGTTCTTC	CATSDLLSRGDEQFF
TRBD1	NA	TRBV7-9	TRBJ2-7	TGTGCCAGCAGCTGGGACAGGTCTGTAGCTGAGCAGTACTTC	CASSWDRSVAEQYF
NA	few	TRBV29-1	TRBJ2-7	TGCAGCCCTGGGCGGGAATCCTACGAGCAGTACTTC	CSPGRESYEQYF
TRBD2	NA	TRBV7-9	TRBJ2-1	TGTGCCAGCAGCTTAGATTGGACTAGCGGATACAATGAGCAGTTCTTC	CASSLDWTSGYNEQFF
TRBD1	few	TRBV6-2/TRBV6-3	TRBJ1-1	TGTGCCAGCAGTCTGACAGGGGCTGAAGCTTTCTTT	CASSLTGAEAFF
TRBD1	NA	TRBV19	TRBJ1-3	TGTGCCAGTAGTCTACGGACAGGGCGCTTATCTGGAAACACCATATATTTT	CASSLRTGRLSGNTIYF
NA	NA	TRBV6-1	TRBJ1-5	TGTGCCAGCAGTGAAGCCGGGAGAGGCAATCAGCCCCAGCATTTT	CASSEAGRGNQPQHF
TRBD1	NA	TRBV2	TRBJ1-6	TGTGCCAGCAGCGGTCAGGGGGTAAATTCACCCCTCCACTTT	CASSGQGVNSPLHF
NA	NA	TRBV19	TRBJ1-1	TGTGCCAGTACCTCTAGGGTAAAGCGGGGTATAGCTGAAGCTTTCTTT	CASTSRVKRGIAEAFF
NA	NA	TRBV7-9	TRBJ1-4	TGTGCCAGCAGCTTCGGGACAACAGGGTGGAGTGAAAAACTGTTTTTT	CASSFGTTGWSEKLFF
NA	NA	TRBV6-5	TRBJ1-2	TGTGCCAGCACCCTGGCAGGGTGGGGCTATGGCTACACCTTC	CASTLAGWGYGYTF
TRBD1	NA	TRBV6-5	TRBJ2-7	TGTGCCAGCACCAACCCAGGGACAGGTTCGTACGAGCAGTACTTC	CASTNPGTGSYEQYF
NA	NA	TRBV6-5	TRBJ2-5	TGTGCCAGCAGTTACGGGGCAGGAGAGACCCAGTACTTC	CASSYGAGETQYF
NA	NA	TRBV6-5	TRBJ1-1	TGTGCCAGCACCCACCGGGACACTGAAGCTTTCTTT	CASTHRDTEAFF
NA	NA	TRBV19	TRBJ2-7	TGTGCCAGTAGTAGAGTTCACCCCTACGAGCAGTACTTC	CASSRVHPYEQYF
TRBD1	few	TRBV19	TRBJ2-7	TGTGCCAGTAGTGAAGGGGACAGCCCCTACGAGCAGTACTTC	CASSEGDSPYEQYF
NA	NA	TRBV18	TRBJ1-5	TGTGCCAGCTCAAGACAGGCCGACGGGAATCAGCCCCAGCATTTT	CASSRQADGNQPQHF
TRBD1	NA	TRBV6-2/TRBV6-3	TRBJ2-7	TGTGCCAGCAGTTATGGGGGACAGGGGGCCGAGCAGTACTTC	CASSYGGQGAEQYF
TRBD2	NA	TRBV18	TRBJ2-7	TGTGCCAGCTCACCACCCGGGACTAGTTTTTGGCAGTACTTC	CASSPPGTSFWQYF
NA	once	TRBV4-3	TRBJ1-2	TGCGCCAGCAGCCGTGACAGGTCCCGGGATGGCTACACCTTC	CASSRDRSRDGYTF
NA	NA	TRBV18	TRBJ1-1	TGTGCCAGCTCACCGGTGGACTCGGGGGCTGAAGCTTTCTTT	CASSPVDSGAEAFF
NA	NA	TRBV7-6	TRBJ2-2	TGTGCCAGCAGCCAAGCCGGGGGATACACCGGGGAGCTGTTTTTT	CASSQAGGYTGELFF
NA	NA	TRBV5-1	TRBJ1-4	TGCGCCAGCAGCCGGTCAAGGGGTTCTAATGAAAAACTGTTTTTT	CASSRSRGSNEKLFF
NA	NA	TRBV7-3	TRBJ1-1	TGTGCCAGCAGCCCACAAGCAGGGGTTGTAGACACTGAAGCTTTCTTT	CASSPQAGVVDTEAFF
NA	NA	TRBV11-3	TRBJ2-5	TGTGCCAGCAGCACTTCCCGGGTATCAGAGACCCAGTACTTC	CASSTSRVSETQYF
TRBD1	NA	TRBV3-1/TRBV3-2	TRBJ2-7	TGTGCCAGCAGCCCGACCCCCGGGACAGGGCACTACGAGCAGTACTTC	CASSPTPGTGHYEQYF
TRBD1	NA	TRBV18	TRBJ1-5	TGTGCCAGCTCACCGACAGGGGTCCGGCAGCCCCAGCATTTT	CASSPTGVRQPQHF
NA	NA	TRBV19	TRBJ2-5	TGTGCCAGTAGTATTCGGGTAGCGGTACAAGAGACCCAGTACTTC	CASSIRVAVQETQYF
TRBD2	NA	TRBV9	TRBJ2-2	TGTGCCAGCAGCGTACTAGCGGGAGTCACCGGGGAGCTGTTTTTT	CASSVLAGVTGELFF
TRBD2	few	TRBV4-1	TRBJ2-3	TGCGCCAGCAGCCAAGGGAAGCCTAGCGGGGGTTTAGATACGCAGTATTTT	CASSQGKPSGGLDTQYF
TRBD2	NA	TRBV6-5	TRBJ2-3	TGTGCCAGCAGTTACCAACGAGCGGGAGCTCCCGATACGCAGTATTTT	CASSYQRAGAPDTQYF
TRBD1	NA	TRBV5-1	TRBJ2-7	TGCGCCAGCAGCTTGGGTCCGGGACAGGGGAGCGAGCAGTACTTC	CASSLGPGQGSEQYF
NA	NA	TRBV4-1	TRBJ1-6	TGCGCCAGCAGCCAAGCCGACAGGACAAATTCACCCCTCCACTTT	CASSQADRTNSPLHF
TRBD1	once	TRBV5-6	TRBJ1-6	TGTGCCAGCAGCTTGGCCAGGGGGCCGGATTCACCCCTCCACTTT	CASSLARGPDSPLHF
NA	NA	TRBV24-1	TRBJ2-2	TGTGCCACCAGTGATTCTAGTTGGCCCGGGGAGCTGTTTTTT	CATSDSSWPGELFF
TRBD2	NA	TRBV6-2/TRBV6-3	TRBJ2-7	TGTGCCAGCAGTTACCGAAGGACTAGCGGTTACGAGCAGTACTTC	CASSYRRTSGYEQYF
NA	NA	TRBV6-5	TRBJ2-1	TGTGCCAGCAGTTCCGACAAGTATGAGCAGTTCTTC	CASSSDKYEQFF
TRBD1	NA	TRBV11-2	TRBJ1-1	TGTGCCAGCAGCCTAGGGGACAGTAGCACTGAAGCTTTCTTT	CASSLGDSSTEAFF
NA	NA	TRBV29-1	TRBJ1-1	TGCAGCGTTATAGGGAGGAACACTGAAGCTTTCTTT	CSVIGRNTEAFF
TRBD2	NA	TRBV5-8	TRBJ2-3	TGTGCCAGCAGCTTATTAGCGGGATTGGGAGATACGCAGTATTTT	CASSLLAGLGDTQYF
TRBD2	NA	TRBV29-1	TRBJ2-2	TGCAGCGGGCTAGCGGGAAACACCGGGGAGCTGTTTTTT	CSGLAGNTGELFF
TRBD1	NA	TRBV29-1	TRBJ1-5	TGCAGCGTAGGACAGGGGGGCAATCAGCCCCAGCATTTT	CSVGQGGNQPQHF
NA	NA	TRBV18	TRBJ1-3	TGTGCCAGCTCAGCGACCTTATCCCTACAGGGTCGCTCTGGAAACACCATATATTTT	CASSATLSLQGRSGNTIYF
NA	once	TRBV5-5	TRBJ2-5	TGTGCCAGCAGCCCAGGCGGGGAGACCCAGTACTTC	CASSPGGETQYF
NA	NA	TRBV9	TRBJ2-6	TGTGCCAGCAGCCTCCCCTCTGCAGGGATGCCCTCTGGGGCCAACGTCCTGACTTTC	CASSLPSAGMPSGANVLTF
TRBD1	NA	TRBV18	TRBJ1-5	TGTGCCAGCTCACCGAATCCCGCCGGGACAGGGGGCTTCTATCAGCCCCAGCATTTT	CASSPNPAGTGGFYQPQHF
TRBD1	few	TRBV7-3	TRBJ1-5	TGTGCCAGCAGCAAACGTGCGGGACAGGGGGTGAGTCAGCCCCAGCATTTT	CASSKRAGQGVSQPQHF
TRBD2	NA	TRBV7-2	TRBJ2-4	TGTGCCAGCAGCTACGGACTAGCGGGAGGCGCGTACTTC	CASSYGLAGGAYF
NA	NA	TRBV5-1	TRBJ2-1	TGCGCCAGCAGCTTTCAGGGGGGCGGCTACAATGAGCAGTTCTTC	CASSFQGGGYNEQFF
NA	NA	TRBV5-1	TRBJ2-1	TGCGCCAGCAGCTTGGACAGTTACAATGAGCAGTTCTTC	CASSLDSYNEQFF
NA	NA	TRBV3-1/TRBV3-2	TRBJ1-2	TGTGCCAGCAGCCCCCTGGGGGGAGCCTATGGCTACACCTTC	CASSPLGGAYGYTF
NA	NA	TRBV6-1	TRBJ1-1	TGTGCCAGCAGTGAAGCGGCCCAGGCGAGTCGCACTGAAGCTTTCTTT	CASSEAAQASRTEAFF
NA	few	TRBV30	TRBJ1-2	TGTGCCTGTCCTGGAGCCGTCGATACCTTC	CACPGAVDTF